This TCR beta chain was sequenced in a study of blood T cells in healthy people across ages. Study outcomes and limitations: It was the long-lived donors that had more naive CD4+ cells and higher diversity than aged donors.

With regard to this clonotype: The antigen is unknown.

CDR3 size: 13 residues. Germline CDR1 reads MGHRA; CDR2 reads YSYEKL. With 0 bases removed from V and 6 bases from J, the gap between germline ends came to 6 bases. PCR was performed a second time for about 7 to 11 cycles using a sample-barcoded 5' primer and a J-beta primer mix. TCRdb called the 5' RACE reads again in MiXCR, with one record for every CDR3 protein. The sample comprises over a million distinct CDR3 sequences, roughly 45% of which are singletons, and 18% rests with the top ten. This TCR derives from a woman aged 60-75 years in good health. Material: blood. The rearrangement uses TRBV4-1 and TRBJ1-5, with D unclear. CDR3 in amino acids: CASSQDEGQPQHF. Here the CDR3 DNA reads TGCGCCAGCAGCCAAGACGAGGGTCAGCCCCAGCATTTT.